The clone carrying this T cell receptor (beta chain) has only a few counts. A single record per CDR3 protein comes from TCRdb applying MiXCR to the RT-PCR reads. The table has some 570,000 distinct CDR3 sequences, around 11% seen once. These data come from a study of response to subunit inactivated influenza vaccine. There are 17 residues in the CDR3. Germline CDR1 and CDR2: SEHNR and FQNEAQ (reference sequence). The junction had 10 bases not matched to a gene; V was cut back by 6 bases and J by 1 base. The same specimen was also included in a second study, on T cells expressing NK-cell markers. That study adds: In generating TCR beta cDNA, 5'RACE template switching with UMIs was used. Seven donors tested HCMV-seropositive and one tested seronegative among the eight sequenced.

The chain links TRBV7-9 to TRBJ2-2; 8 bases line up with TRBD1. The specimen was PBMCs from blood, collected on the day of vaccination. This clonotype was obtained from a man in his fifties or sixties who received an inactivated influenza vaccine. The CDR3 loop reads CASRSPLGQGNTGELFF. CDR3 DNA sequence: TGTGCCAGCAGATCCCCGTTAGGACAGGGGAACACCGGGGAGCTGTTTTTT.